This T cell receptor (beta chain) originates from a study of siplizumab effects on memory and regulatory T cells. The protocol was immunoSEQ multiplex PCR, while the TCRdb copy is restricted to in-frame clones and leaves out a portion. In the table there are more than 90,000 clones, 80% to 95% of which are singletons. Broader study findings: Memory cells seemed less diverse than naive T cells, which also seemed major contributors to the alloresponse.

The V end lost 4 bases, the J end lost 11 bases, and 21 bases lay between the germline ends. The CDR3 contains 14 residues. CDR1 and CDR2 (germline): SGHDT, YYEEEE. Concerning this clone itself: As yet, its antigen is unknown.

This chain joins TRBV5-6 and TRBJ1-1; D might be TRBD1 (6 bases). The TCR comes from a human donor in good health. Sequenced: non-Treg CD4+ T cells sorted from blood. The CDR3 loop reads CASSPYGGLRGAFF. For the CDR3, the DNA is TGTGCCAGCAGCCCCTACGGCGGTCTGAGGGGGGCTTTCTTT.